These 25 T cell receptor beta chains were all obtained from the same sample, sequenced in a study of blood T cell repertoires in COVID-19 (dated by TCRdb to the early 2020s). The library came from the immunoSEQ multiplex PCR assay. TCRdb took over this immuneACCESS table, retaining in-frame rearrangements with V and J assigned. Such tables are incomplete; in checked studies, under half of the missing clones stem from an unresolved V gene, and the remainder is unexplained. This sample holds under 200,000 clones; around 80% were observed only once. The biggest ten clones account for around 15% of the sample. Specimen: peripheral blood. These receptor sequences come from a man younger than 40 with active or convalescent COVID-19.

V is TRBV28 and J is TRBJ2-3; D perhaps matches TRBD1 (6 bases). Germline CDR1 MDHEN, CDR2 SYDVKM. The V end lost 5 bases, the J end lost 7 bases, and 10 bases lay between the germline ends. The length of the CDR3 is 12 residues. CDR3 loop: CASSKGGNTQYF. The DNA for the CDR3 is TGTGCCAGCAGTAAAGGGGGAAATACGCAGTATTTT. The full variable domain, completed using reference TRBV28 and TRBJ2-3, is DVKVTQSSRYLVKRTGEKVFLECVQDMDHENMFWYRQDPGLGLRLIYFSYDVKMKEKGDIPEGYSVSREKKERFSLILESASTNQTSMYLCASSKGGNTQYFGPGTRLTVL.

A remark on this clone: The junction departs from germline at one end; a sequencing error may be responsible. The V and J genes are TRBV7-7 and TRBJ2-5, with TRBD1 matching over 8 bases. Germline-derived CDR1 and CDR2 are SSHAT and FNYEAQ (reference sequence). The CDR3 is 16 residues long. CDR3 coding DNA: TGTGCTAGCAGCTCGGGTCAGGGGGCACTGGCAGAGACCCAGTACTTC. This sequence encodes CASSSGQGALAETQYF. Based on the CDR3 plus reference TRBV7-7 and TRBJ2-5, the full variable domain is GAGVSQSPRYKVTKRGQDVTLRCDPISSHATLYWYQQALGQGPEFLTYFNYEAQPDKSGLPSDRFSAERPEGSISTLTIQRTEQRDSAMYRCASSSGQGALAETQYFGPGTRLLVL.

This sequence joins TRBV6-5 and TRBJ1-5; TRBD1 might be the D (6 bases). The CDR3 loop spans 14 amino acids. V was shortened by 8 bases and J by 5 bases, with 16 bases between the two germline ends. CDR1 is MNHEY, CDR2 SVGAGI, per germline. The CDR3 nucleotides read TGTGCCAGCTCTGGGAGTGGGGGCTATCAGCCCCAGCATTTT. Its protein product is CASSGSGGYQPQHF.

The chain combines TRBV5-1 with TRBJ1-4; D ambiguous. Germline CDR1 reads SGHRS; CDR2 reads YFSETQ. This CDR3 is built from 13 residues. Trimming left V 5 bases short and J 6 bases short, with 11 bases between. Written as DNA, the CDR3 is TGCGCCAGCAGTACCCTCGCGGATGAAAAACTGTTTTTT. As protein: CASSTLADEKLFF.

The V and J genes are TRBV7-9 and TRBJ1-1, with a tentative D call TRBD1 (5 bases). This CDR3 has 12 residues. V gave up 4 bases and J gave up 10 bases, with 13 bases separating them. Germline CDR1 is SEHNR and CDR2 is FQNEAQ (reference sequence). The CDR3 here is CASSWDSRGAFF. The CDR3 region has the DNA TGTGCCAGCAGCTGGGACTCCCGAGGAGCTTTCTTT.

CDR3 sequence: CASRVGGATYEQYF. DNA for the CDR3: TGTGCCAGCCGGGTAGGCGGGGCCACCTACGAGCAGTACTTC. The chain employs TRBV2 and TRBJ2-7, with D tentatively TRBD2 (6 bases). The CDR3 covers 14 residues. The V end lost 8 bases, the J end lost 2 bases, and 16 bases lay between the germline ends. Germline CDR1 SNHLY, CDR2 FYNNEI.

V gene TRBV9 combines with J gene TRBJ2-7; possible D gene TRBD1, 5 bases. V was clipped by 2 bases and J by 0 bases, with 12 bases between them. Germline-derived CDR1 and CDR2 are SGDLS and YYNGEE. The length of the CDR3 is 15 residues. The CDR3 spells CASSVSQGISYEQYF. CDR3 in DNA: TGTGCCAGCAGCGTTAGCCAGGGTATCTCCTACGAGCAGTACTTC.

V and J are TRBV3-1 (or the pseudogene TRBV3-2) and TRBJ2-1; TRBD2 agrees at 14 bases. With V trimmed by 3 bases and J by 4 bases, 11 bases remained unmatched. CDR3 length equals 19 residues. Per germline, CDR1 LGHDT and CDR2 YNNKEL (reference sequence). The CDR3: CASSQGLAGDLGHYNEQFF. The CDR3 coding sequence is TGTGCCAGCAGCCAGGGACTAGCGGGAGATCTGGGCCATTACAATGAGCAGTTCTTC.

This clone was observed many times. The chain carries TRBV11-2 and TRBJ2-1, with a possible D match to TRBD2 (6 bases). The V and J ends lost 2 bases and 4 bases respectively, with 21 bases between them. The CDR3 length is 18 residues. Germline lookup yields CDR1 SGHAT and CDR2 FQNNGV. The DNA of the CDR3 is TGTGCCAGCAGCTTAAGTCGTGGCGGGACTCCCGAGTACAATGAGCAGTTCTTC. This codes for CASSLSRGGTPEYNEQFF.

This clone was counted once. Here the CDR3 DNA reads TGTGCCAGCAGTAGAAACCGGGACAGCTACGAGCAGTACGTC. The encoded protein is CASSRNRDSYEQYV. V and J are TRBV6-5 and TRBJ2-7; TRBD1 matches 7 bases. Germline assignment: CDR1 MNHEY and CDR2 SVGAGI. Trimming removed 5 bases from V and 3 bases from J; junction bases left unmatched: 7. The CDR3 is 14 residues long.

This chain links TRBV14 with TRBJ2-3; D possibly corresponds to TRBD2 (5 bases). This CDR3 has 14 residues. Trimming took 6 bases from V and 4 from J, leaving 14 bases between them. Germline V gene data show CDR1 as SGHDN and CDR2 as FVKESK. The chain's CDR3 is CASRGLAASDTQYF. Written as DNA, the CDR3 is TGTGCCAGCAGGGGCCTAGCCGCCTCAGATACGCAGTATTTT.

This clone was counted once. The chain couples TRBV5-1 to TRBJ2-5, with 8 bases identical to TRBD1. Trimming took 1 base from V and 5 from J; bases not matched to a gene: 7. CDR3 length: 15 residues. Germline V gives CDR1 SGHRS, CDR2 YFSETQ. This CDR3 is CASSLSGQGGETQYF. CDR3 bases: TGCGCCAGCAGCTTGAGCGGACAGGGCGGGGAGACCCAGTACTTC.

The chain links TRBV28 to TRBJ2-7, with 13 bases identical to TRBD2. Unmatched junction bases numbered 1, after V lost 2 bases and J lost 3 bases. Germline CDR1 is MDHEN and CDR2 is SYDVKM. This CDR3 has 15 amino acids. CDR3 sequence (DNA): TGTGCCAGCAGTTTACGACTAGCGGGGGGCTACGAGCAGTACGTC. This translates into CASSLRLAGGYEQYV.

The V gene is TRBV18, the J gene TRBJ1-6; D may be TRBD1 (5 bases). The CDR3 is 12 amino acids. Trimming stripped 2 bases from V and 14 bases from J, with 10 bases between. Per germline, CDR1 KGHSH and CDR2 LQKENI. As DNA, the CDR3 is TGTGCCAGCTCACCAGACAGAGTGGCCCTCCACTTT. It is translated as CASSPDRVALHF.

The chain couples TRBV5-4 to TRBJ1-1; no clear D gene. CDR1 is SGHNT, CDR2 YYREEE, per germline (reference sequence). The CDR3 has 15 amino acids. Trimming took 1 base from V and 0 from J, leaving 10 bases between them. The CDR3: CASSLTGLVNTEAFF. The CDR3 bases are TGTGCCAGCAGCTTGACGGGGTTGGTGAACACTGAAGCTTTCTTT. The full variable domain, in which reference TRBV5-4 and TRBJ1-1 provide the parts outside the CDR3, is ETGVTQSPTHLIKTRGQQVTLRCSSQSGHNTVSWYQQALGQGPQFIFQYYREEENGRGNFPPRFSGLQFPNYSSELNVNALELDDSALYLCASSLTGLVNTEAFFGQGTRLTVV.

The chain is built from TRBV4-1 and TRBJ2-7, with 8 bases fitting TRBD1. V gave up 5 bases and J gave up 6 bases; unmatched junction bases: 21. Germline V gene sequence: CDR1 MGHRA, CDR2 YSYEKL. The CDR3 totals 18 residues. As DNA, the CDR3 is TGCGCCAGCAGCGTATTTATGGGACAGGCTAGGGGATCTCGCGAGCAGTACTTC. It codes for CASSVFMGQARGSREQYF.

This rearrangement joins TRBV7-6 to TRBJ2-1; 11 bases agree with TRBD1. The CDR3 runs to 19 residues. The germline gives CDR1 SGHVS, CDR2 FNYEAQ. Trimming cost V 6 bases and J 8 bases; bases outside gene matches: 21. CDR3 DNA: TGTGCCAGCAGTCAACGTGGCGGTGGGAGCGGGACAGGGGGGGATGAGCAGTTCTTC. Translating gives CASSQRGGGSGTGGDEQFF.

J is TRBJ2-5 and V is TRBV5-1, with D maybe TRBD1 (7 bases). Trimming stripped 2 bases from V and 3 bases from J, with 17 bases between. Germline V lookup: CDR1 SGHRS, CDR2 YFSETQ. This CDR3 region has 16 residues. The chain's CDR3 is CASSLKAARGEETQYF. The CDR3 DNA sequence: TGCGCCAGCAGCTTAAAAGCGGCCAGGGGGGAAGAGACCCAGTACTTC.

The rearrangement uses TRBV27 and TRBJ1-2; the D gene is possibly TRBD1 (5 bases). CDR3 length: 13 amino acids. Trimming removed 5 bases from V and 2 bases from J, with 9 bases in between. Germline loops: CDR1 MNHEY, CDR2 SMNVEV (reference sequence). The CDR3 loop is CASSTTGNYGYTF. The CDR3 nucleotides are TGTGCCAGCAGTACAACAGGAAACTATGGCTACACCTTC.

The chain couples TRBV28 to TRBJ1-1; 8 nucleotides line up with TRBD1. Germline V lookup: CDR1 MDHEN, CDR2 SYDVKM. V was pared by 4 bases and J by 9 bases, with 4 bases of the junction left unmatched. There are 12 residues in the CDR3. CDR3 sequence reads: CASSSGDRKAFF. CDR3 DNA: TGTGCCAGCAGTTCCGGGGACAGGAAAGCTTTCTTT. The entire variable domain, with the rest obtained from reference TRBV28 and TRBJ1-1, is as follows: DVKVTQSSRYLVKRTGEKVFLECVQDMDHENMFWYRQDPGLGLRLIYFSYDVKMKEKGDIPEGYSVSREKKERFSLILESASTNQTSMYLCASSSGDRKAFFGQGTRLTVV.

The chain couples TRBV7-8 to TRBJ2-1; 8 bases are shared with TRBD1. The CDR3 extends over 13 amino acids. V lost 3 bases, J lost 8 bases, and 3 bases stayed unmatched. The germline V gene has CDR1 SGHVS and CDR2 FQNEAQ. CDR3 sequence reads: CASSFRTGYEQFF. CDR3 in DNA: TGTGCCAGCAGCTTCAGGACAGGGTATGAGCAGTTCTTC.

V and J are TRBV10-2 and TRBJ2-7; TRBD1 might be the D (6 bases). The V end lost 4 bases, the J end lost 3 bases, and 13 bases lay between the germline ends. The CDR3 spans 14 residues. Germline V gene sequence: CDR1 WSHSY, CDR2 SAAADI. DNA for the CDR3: TGCGCCAGCAGTGGGGGGCCAGGGAGCTACGAGCAGTACGTC. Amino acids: CASSGGPGSYEQYV.

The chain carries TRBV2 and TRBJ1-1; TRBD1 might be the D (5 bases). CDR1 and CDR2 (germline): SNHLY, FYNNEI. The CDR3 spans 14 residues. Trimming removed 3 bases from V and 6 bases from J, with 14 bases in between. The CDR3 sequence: CASSERQLGAEAFF. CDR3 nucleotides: TGTGCCAGCAGTGAGAGGCAGCTAGGGGCTGAAGCTTTCTTT.

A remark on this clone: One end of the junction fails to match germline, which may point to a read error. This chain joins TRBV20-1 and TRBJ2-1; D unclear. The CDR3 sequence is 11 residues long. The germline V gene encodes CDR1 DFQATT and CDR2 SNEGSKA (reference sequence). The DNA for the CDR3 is TGCAGGGCTAGTCTATACAATGAGCAGTTCTTC. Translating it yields CRASLYNEQFF.

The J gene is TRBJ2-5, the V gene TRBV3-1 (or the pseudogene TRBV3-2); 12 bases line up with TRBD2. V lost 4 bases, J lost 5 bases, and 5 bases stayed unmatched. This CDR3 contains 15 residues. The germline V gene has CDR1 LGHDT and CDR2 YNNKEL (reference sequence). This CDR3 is CASSPSGGAVETQYF. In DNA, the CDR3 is TGTGCCAGCAGCCCTAGCGGGGGGGCCGTGGAGACCCAGTACTTC.